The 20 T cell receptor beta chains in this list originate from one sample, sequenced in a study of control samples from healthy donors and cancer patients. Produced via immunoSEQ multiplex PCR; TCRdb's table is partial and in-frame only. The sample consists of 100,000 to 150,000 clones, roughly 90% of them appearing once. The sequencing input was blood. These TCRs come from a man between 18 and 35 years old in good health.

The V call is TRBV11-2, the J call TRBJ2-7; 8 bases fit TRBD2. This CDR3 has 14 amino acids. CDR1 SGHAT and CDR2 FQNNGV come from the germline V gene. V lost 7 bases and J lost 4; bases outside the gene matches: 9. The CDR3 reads CASNPGGAGYEQYF. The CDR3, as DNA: TGTGCCAGCAACCCCGGGGGGGCTGGGTACGAGCAGTACTTC.

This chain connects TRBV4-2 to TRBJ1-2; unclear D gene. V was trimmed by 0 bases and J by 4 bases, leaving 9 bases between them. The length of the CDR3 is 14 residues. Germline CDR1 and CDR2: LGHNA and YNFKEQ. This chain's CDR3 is CASSQDKVGYGYTF. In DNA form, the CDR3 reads TGTGCCAGCAGCCAAGATAAGGTGGGCTATGGCTACACCTTC.

The DNA of the CDR3 is TGCGCCAGCAGTGAGTCAGGGGCTGACACAGATACGCAGTATTTT. It is translated as CASSESGADTDTQYF. The chain joins TRBV10-1 to TRBJ2-3; possibly TRBD1 for D (5 bases). Germline V gene data show CDR1 as WNHNN and CDR2 as SYGVQD (reference sequence). V lost 0 bases and J lost 2, with 9 bases in between. There are 15 residues in the CDR3.

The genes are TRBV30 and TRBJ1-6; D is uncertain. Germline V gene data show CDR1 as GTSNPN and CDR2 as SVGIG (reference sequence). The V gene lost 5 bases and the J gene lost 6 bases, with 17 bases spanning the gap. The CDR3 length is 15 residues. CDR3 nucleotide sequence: TGTGCCTGGGGGTCCGTTGGAGGGCTTAATTCACCCCTCCACTTT. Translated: CAWGSVGGLNSPLHF.

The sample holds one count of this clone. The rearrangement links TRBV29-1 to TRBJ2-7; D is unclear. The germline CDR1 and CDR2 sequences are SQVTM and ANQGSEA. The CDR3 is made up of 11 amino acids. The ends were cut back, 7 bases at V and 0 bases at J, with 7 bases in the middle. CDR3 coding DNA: TGCAGCGGCAGAAGCTCCTACGAGCAGTACTTC. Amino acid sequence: CSGRSSYEQYF.

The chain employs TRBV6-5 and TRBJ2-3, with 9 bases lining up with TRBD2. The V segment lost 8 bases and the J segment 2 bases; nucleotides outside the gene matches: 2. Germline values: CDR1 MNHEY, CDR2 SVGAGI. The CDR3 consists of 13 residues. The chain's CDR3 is CASGTSNTDTQYF. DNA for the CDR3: TGTGCCAGCGGGACTAGCAACACAGATACGCAGTATTTT.

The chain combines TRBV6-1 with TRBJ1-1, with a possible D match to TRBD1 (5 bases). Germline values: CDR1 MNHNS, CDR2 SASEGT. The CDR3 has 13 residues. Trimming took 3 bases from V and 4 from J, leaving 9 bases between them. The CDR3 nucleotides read TGTGCCAGCAGTGAGTGGCAGGGCACTGAAGCTTTCTTT. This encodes CASSEWQGTEAFF.

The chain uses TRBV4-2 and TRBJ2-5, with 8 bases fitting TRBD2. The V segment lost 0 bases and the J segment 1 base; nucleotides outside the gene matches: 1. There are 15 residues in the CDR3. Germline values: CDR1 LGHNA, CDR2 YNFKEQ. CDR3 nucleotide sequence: TGTGCCAGCAGCCAAGATCGGGGGGGCCAAGAGACCCAGTACTTC. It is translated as CASSQDRGGQETQYF.

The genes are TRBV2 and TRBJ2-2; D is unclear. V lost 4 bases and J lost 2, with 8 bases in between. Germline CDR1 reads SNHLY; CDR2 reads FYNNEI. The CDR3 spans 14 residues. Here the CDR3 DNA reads TGTGCCAGCAGTGGGTCCGTTAACACCGGGGAGCTGTTTTTT. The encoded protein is CASSGSVNTGELFF.

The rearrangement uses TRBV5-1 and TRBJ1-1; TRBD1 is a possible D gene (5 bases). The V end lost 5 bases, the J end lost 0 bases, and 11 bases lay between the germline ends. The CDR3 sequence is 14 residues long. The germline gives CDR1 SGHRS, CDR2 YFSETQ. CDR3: CASRTGTMNTEAFF. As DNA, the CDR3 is TGCGCCAGCAGAACCGGGACGATGAACACTGAAGCTTTCTTT.

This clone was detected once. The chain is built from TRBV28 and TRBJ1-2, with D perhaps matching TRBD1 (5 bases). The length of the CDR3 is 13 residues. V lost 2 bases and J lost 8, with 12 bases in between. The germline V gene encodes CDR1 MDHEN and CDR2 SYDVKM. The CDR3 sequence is CASSLSAGFGYTF. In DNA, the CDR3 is TGTGCCAGCAGTTTAAGTGCAGGGTTCGGCTACACCTTC.

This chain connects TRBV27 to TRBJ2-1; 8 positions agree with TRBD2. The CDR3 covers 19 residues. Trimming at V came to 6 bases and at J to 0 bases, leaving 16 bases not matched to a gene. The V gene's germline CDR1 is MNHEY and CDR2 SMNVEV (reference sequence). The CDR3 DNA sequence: TGTGCCAGCAGGCCTATTGGCGGGGGGCCGGAGAGCTCCTACAATGAGCAGTTCTTC. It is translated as CASRPIGGGPESSYNEQFF.

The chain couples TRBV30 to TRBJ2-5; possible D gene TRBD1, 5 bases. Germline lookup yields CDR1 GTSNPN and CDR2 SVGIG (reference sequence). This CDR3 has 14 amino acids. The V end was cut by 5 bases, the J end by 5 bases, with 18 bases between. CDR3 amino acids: CAWRIQGLEETQYF. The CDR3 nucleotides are TGTGCCTGGCGTATTCAGGGCCTGGAGGAGACCCAGTACTTC.

The CDR3 sequence is CASSSQGRDTEAFF. The CDR3 DNA follows: TGTGCCAGCAGCTCACAGGGAAGGGACACTGAAGCTTTCTTT. This rearrangement joins TRBV27 to TRBJ1-1; D is possibly TRBD1 (6 bases). V dropped 6 bases and J dropped 3 bases, with 14 bases sitting between them. This CDR3 region has 14 residues. From germline, CDR1 is MNHEY and CDR2 SMNVEV (reference sequence).

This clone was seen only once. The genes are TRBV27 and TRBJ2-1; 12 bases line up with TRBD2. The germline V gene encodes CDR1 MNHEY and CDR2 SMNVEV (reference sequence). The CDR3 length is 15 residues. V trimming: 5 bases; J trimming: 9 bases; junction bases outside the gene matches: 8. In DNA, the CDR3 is TGTGCCAGCAGTCCACCTAGCGGGGGGGCCCCTGAGCAGTTCTTC. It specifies CASSPPSGGAPEQFF.

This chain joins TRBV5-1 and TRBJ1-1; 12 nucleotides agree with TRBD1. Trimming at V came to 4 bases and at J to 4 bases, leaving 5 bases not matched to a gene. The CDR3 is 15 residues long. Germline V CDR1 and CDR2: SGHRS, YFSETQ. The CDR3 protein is CASSRGTGGGTEAFF. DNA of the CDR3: TGCGCCAGCAGCAGGGGGACAGGGGGCGGCACTGAAGCTTTCTTT.

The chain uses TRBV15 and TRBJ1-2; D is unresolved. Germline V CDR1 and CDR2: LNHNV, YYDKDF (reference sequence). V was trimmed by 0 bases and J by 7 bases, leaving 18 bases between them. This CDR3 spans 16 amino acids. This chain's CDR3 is CATSRDGDSLTSGYTF. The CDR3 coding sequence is TGTGCCACCAGCAGAGATGGAGACTCATTGACCTCTGGCTACACCTTC.

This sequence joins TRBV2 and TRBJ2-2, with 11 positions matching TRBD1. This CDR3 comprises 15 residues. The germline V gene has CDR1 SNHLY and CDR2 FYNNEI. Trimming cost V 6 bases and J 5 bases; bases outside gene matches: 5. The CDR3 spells CASRGTGGSTGELFF. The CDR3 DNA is TGTGCCAGCAGGGGGACAGGGGGTAGTACCGGGGAGCTGTTTTTT.

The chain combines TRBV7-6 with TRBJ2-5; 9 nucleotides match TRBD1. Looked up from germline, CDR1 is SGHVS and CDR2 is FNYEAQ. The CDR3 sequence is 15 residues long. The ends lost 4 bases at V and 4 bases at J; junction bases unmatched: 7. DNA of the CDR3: TGTGCCAGCAGCTCTTGGGGACAGGGATCAGAGACCCAGTACTTC. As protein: CASSSWGQGSETQYF.

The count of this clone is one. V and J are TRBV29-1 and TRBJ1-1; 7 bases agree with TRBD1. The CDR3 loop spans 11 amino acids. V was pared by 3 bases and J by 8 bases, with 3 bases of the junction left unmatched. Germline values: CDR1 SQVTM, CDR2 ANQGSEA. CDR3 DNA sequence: TGCAGCGTTGAGGACAGGAGAGAAGCTTTCTTT. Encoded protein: CSVEDRREAFF.